This T cell receptor (beta chain) was identified in a study of long-term antiretroviral therapy in people with HIV. A remark on this clone: Its antigen remains unidentified.

Sequencing relied on immunoSEQ assay v3.0, run at survey level. Produced via immunoSEQ multiplex PCR; TCRdb's table is partial and in-frame only. The sample lists tens of thousands of clones, roughly nine tenths occurring once. Only United States sites treated participants with HIV. Study-level findings and limits: Clones that had undergone expansion before ART dominated the repertoire at all time points. Information pertaining to ART adherence, viral resistance or therapeutic modifications was not obtained.

Sequencing used unsorted PBMCs, obtained 0.1 years before starting antiretroviral therapy. The source is a woman between 50 and 59 years old with HIV.

CDR3 in DNA: TGTGCTAGTGGTTTGGGCAACACCATATATTTT. Protein sequence: CASGLGNTIYF. V and J are TRBV12-5 and TRBJ1-3; D is undetermined. The germline gives CDR1 LGHNT, CDR2 FRNRAP. This CDR3 contains 11 residues. Trimming removed 1 base at V and 7 bases at J, with 2 bases between.